This T cell receptor (beta chain) appears in the sequencing data of a study of T-cell reconstitution after alpha-beta-depleted transplantation in children. This clonotype was counted a few times. What it binds is not known. J gave up 8 bases and V 5 bases, and 9 bases lay outside the gene matches. The CDR3 is 16 amino acids. Study findings and constraints: After transplant, high TCRbeta diversity at day 60 in some patients arose from surviving recipient T cells and thymic progenitors. Several hundred expanded graft clones reportedly supplied alpha-beta T cells about two months after transplant.

The TCRbeta library incorporated unique molecular identifiers. Using its own MiXCR run on the PCR reads, TCRdb lists one record per CDR3 protein. Among more than 100,000 distinct CDR3 sequences listed, roughly 24% were seen once. The source of this sequence is a male patient aged 2-15 years who had a stem cell transplant for chronic granulomatous disease, so the T cells may come from the graft donor. The V and J genes are TRBV12-3 or TRBV12-4 and TRBJ2-1; 13 bases fit TRBD2. Here the sequenced sample was PBMCs, mostly from graft donor cells, taken 180 days after TCRalphabeta/CD19-depleted stem cell transplant. The CDR3 is CASSDRTSGGRDEQFF. DNA for the CDR3: TGTGCCAGCAGTGACAGGACTAGCGGGGGTAGGGATGAGCAGTTCTTC.